Below, 5 T cell receptor beta chains from the same sample are listed, as sequenced in a study of T cell responses to AZD1222 COVID-19 vaccine. Some clones are missing from TCRdb's copy, which holds only in-frame ones; the method was immunoSEQ multiplex PCR. The table shows roughly 200,000 clones, with around 94% occurring only once. The sample here was peripheral blood, taken 28 days after the second dose of the MenACWY control vaccine. These receptors were taken from an adult who received the MenACWY meningococcal vaccine as a control.

This chain links TRBV15 with TRBJ1-2; TRBD1 agrees at 7 bases. Germline V gene data show CDR1 as LNHNV and CDR2 as YYDKDF (reference sequence). The V and J ends lost 0 bases and 4 bases, in that order; junction bases with no gene match: 5. This CDR3 is built from 15 residues. The CDR3 DNA is TGTGCCACCAGCAGAGATCCTGACAGGGCCTATGGCTACACCTTC. Its protein is CATSRDPDRAYGYTF.

The J gene is TRBJ2-7, the V gene TRBV6-2 or TRBV6-3; 8 nucleotides agree with TRBD2. There are 17 residues in the CDR3. The germline V gene has CDR1 MNHEY and CDR2 SVGEGT. V lost 4 bases and J lost 0; bases outside the gene matches: 11. The CDR3 is CASSSRLAGSLSYEQYF. The DNA of the CDR3 is TGTGCCAGCAGTTCACGGCTAGCGGGTTCACTCTCCTACGAGCAGTACTTC.

This chain uses TRBV19 with TRBJ1-2, with 8 positions matching TRBD1. V was clipped by 4 bases and J by 4 bases; unmatched bases: 8. Germline CDR1 is LNHDA and CDR2 is SQIVND (reference sequence). The CDR3 covers 15 residues. The DNA of the CDR3 is TGTGCCAGTAGTAGTGGACAGGGCATATCCTATGGCTACACCTTC. As protein: CASSSGQGISYGYTF.

The chain carries TRBV10-2 and TRBJ2-3; 7 bases agree with TRBD1. There are 14 residues in the CDR3. Trimming cost V 5 bases and J 1 base; bases outside gene matches: 3. Germline V CDR1 and CDR2: WSHSY, SAAADI. CDR3 loop: CASSLQGGTDTQYF. CDR3 sequence (DNA): TGCGCCAGCAGTCTGCAGGGGGGCACAGATACGCAGTATTTT.

V usage is TRBV6-5 and J usage is TRBJ2-1; the D call may be TRBD1 or TRBD2 (7 bases each). V lost 8 bases and J lost 6, with 20 bases in between. The length of the CDR3 is 15 residues. Germline V gene sequence: CDR1 MNHEY, CDR2 SVGAGI. DNA for the CDR3: TGTGCCAGCCGATTAAGGGGGCTAGCGGCCAATGAGCAGTTCTTC. Translating it yields CASRLRGLAANEQFF.